The source of this T cell receptor (beta chain) is a study of graft-versus-host responses after intestinal transplantation. At the level of the study: Multivisceral, liver-intestinal, or isolated intestinal transplants were received by the recipients. Every recipient had anti-thymocyte globulin induction and roughly 3 years of tacrolimus plus steroids. Study-wide points: Recipient bone marrow held GvH clones, some seen earlier in ileum or blood. Within allografts, high graft-versus-host to host-versus-graft clonal ratios were seen among patients with graft-donor T cell macrochimerism.

V lost 8 bases to trimming and J lost 5 bases; unmatched junction nucleotides: 9. Per the germline V gene, CDR1 is KGHSH and CDR2 is LQKENI. The CDR3 is made up of 14 amino acids. Data came from immunoSEQ multiplex PCR; TCRdb stores just in-frame clones and leaves some out. In the table there are 15,000 or so clones, 65% to 80% of which are singletons. The graft tissue was processed, and this released both intraepithelial and lamina propria lymphocytes. In regard to this clone: Its antigen remains unidentified.

J is TRBJ1-2 and V is TRBV18, with 9 bases that match TRBD1. Material: ileum tissue, obtained 27 days after intestinal transplant. The sequence was obtained from a human patient who received an intestinal transplant, so some T cells may come from the graft donor. The CDR3 loop is CASTGQGSLYGYTF. CDR3 coding DNA: TGTGCCAGCACAGGACAGGGGAGTTTGTATGGCTACACCTTC.